The 26 T cell receptor beta chains given below trace back to one sample, sequenced in a study of T cells in narcolepsy. Assay used: immunoSEQ multiplex PCR; TCRdb lists only in-frame clones, some missing. The repertoire holds tens of thousands of clones, with under 90% as singletons. The sample consisted of CD45RA- memory CD4+ T cells from PBMCs. Receptor source: a human donor with narcolepsy.

V and J are TRBV23-1 and TRBJ2-6; 8 nucleotides match TRBD1. TRBV23-1 is placed among ORFs of uncertain function. This CDR3 contains 14 residues. Germline trimming cut 8 bases from V and 2 bases from J; bases unmatched to any gene: 2. DNA of the CDR3: TGCGCCAGCTCGACAGGGGCTGGGGCCAACGTCCTGACTTTC. Translation gives CASSTGAGANVLTF.

There are a few counts of this clone. The chain links TRBV20-1 to TRBJ2-5; D not certain. This CDR3 spans 11 amino acids. CDR1 and CDR2 (germline): DFQATT, SNEGSKA (reference sequence). This chain's CDR3 is CIASLGETQYF. The CDR3 DNA sequence: TGCATCGCCTCCCTGGGGGAGACCCAGTACTTC.

Comments on this clone: Other nucleotide sequences in the sample specify the same CDR3. The J gene is TRBJ1-6, the V gene TRBV30; unclear D gene. V dropped 1 base and J dropped 3 bases, with 13 bases sitting between them. Germline CDR1 GTSNPN, CDR2 SVGIG (reference sequence). The CDR3 loop spans 16 amino acids. CDR3 nucleotides: TGTGCCTGGAGTGGGGGAAGACTCGACTATAATTCACCCCTCCACTTT. Encoded protein: CAWSGGRLDYNSPLHF.

As regards this clone: Compared with germline, one end of the junction differs, possibly owing to a read error. The chain uses TRBV7-7 and TRBJ2-5; 9 bases line up with TRBD1. The germline V gene has CDR1 SSHAT and CDR2 FNYEAQ (reference sequence). The CDR3 is made up of 13 amino acids. In nucleotides, the CDR3 is TGTGCTAGCAGTACAGGGGGCAAAGAGACCCAGTACTTC. Its protein is CASSTGGKETQYF.

The table lists this clone with a count of one. The chain combines TRBV6-5 with TRBJ2-7; TRBD1 might be the D (5 bases). Germline V CDR1 and CDR2: MNHEY, SVGAGI. The CDR3 totals 12 residues. Between the trimmed V and J ends, which lost 5 bases and 7 bases, there was a span of 12 bases. CDR3 sequence (DNA): TGTGCCAGCAGTGAATCAAGGACAGAGCAGTACTTC. Translation gives CASSESRTEQYF.

CDR3 residues: CASSLGGGQETQYF. The CDR3 nucleotides read TGTGCCAGCAGCTTAGGGGGGGGGCAGGAGACCCAGTACTTC. The chain combines TRBV7-2 with TRBJ2-5; D perhaps matches TRBD2 (7 bases). The CDR3 loop spans 14 amino acids. V was clipped by 1 base and J by 5 bases, with 11 bases between them. CDR1 and CDR2 from the germline V gene are SGHTA and FQGNSA.

The chain combines TRBV5-4 with TRBJ2-1; the D gene could be TRBD1 or TRBD2 (5 bases each). Trimming cost V 4 bases and J 8 bases, with 13 bases left between them. This CDR3 has 13 amino acids. The germline gives CDR1 SGHNT, CDR2 YYREEE (reference sequence). The CDR3 spells CASSRDPPDEQFF. The CDR3 bases are TGTGCCAGCAGCCGGGACCCCCCCGATGAGCAGTTCTTC.

V usage is TRBV7-3 and J usage is TRBJ1-2; TRBD1 agrees at 9 bases. Germline-derived CDR1 and CDR2 are SGHTA and FQGTGA. This CDR3 spans 14 amino acids. J gave up 8 bases and V 5 bases, and 9 bases lay outside the gene matches. The CDR3 is CASSEQGQGSGYTF. The CDR3 bases are TGTGCCAGCAGCGAGCAGGGACAGGGCTCAGGCTACACCTTC.

The CDR3 sequence is CASSLRGDSAEQYF. The CDR3 DNA follows: TGTGCCAGCAGCTTGCGAGGGGATTCCGCCGAGCAGTACTTC. The chain has TRBV5-4 and TRBJ2-7; D assignment may be TRBD1 or TRBD2 (5 bases each). The CDR3 sequence is 14 residues long. Trimming took off 1 base at V and 6 bases at J, with 14 bases between the two ends. Per germline, CDR1 SGHNT and CDR2 YYREEE (reference sequence).

V gene TRBV10-3 combines with J gene TRBJ2-3; possibly TRBD1 for D (5 bases). CDR1 and CDR2 from the germline V gene are ENHRY and SYGVKD. The CDR3 spans 16 residues. Trimming took off 2 bases at V and 4 bases at J, with 16 bases between the two ends. The CDR3 coding sequence is TGTGCCATCAGTGAGACCCAAGACAGATCGGCAGATACGCAGTATTTT. Translation: CAISETQDRSADTQYF.

The chain joins TRBV27 to TRBJ2-1, with a weak D call TRBD2 (5 bases). CDR3 length equals 15 residues. V was trimmed by 6 bases and J by 7 bases, leaving 19 bases between them. Per germline, CDR1 MNHEY and CDR2 SMNVEV (reference sequence). The chain's CDR3 is CASRPSRTPGNEQFF. CDR3 nucleotides: TGTGCCAGCAGACCCAGTCGGACCCCGGGGAATGAGCAGTTCTTC.

This rearrangement joins TRBV18 to TRBJ1-3; perhaps TRBD1 as D (5 bases). The CDR3 covers 13 residues. V shed 6 bases and J shed 2 bases, with 8 bases lying between them. CDR1 is KGHSH and CDR2 is LQKENI in the germline V gene. CDR3 residues: CASSGDPGNTIYF. The CDR3 coding sequence is TGTGCCAGCTCTGGGGACCCTGGAAACACCATATATTTT.

The V and J genes are TRBV18 and TRBJ1-1; 9 bases align to TRBD1. Germline loops: CDR1 KGHSH, CDR2 LQKENI. CDR3 length: 15 amino acids. V was pared by 8 bases and J by 5 bases, with 12 bases of the junction left unmatched. The DNA for the CDR3 is TGTGCCAGCGATCGACAGGGGGGGTTTATGACTGAAGCTTTCTTT. This sequence encodes CASDRQGGFMTEAFF.

A few counts support this clone. This rearrangement joins TRBV7-9 to TRBJ1-6, with D tentatively TRBD1 (5 bases). Germline V gene sequence: CDR1 SEHNR, CDR2 FQNEAQ (reference sequence). This CDR3 is 11 amino acids long. Trimming took 7 bases from V and 14 from J, leaving 12 bases between them. In DNA, the CDR3 is TGTGCCAGCACCTCGTGGGGGGCCCTCCACTTT. Its protein is CASTSWGALHF.

The chain has TRBV7-2 and TRBJ2-3, with TRBD2 matching 14 bases. In germline, CDR1 is SGHTA, CDR2 FQGNSA. The CDR3 length is 16 residues. J gave up 6 bases and V 4 bases, and 6 bases lay outside the gene matches. CDR3 region: CASSSKTSGGADTQYF. DNA for the CDR3: TGTGCCAGCAGCTCAAAGACTAGCGGGGGGGCCGATACGCAGTATTTT.

The chain links TRBV4-1 to TRBJ2-4; 7 positions agree with TRBD1. CDR3 length: 16 residues. The J segment lost 0 bases and the V segment lost 0 bases, leaving 2 bases of the junction unmatched. Germline V gives CDR1 MGHRA, CDR2 YSYEKL. The CDR3 sequence is CASSQDKGAAKNIQYF. The DNA for the CDR3 is TGCGCCAGCAGCCAAGACAAGGGGGCAGCCAAAAACATTCAGTACTTC.

This chain links TRBV28 with TRBJ1-2; no firm D call. CDR1 MDHEN and CDR2 SYDVKM come from the germline V gene. The CDR3 has 15 residues. Deletions cut 4 bases from V and 0 bases from J, with 12 bases between. This CDR3 is CASSSFSTTNYGYTF. The DNA for the CDR3 is TGTGCCAGCAGTTCCTTCTCCACGACTAACTATGGCTACACCTTC.

The chain has TRBV28 and TRBJ1-4, with 9 bases fitting TRBD1. CDR1 is MDHEN and CDR2 is SYDVKM in the germline V gene. The V segment lost 3 bases and the J segment 7 bases; nucleotides outside the gene matches: 6. This CDR3 has 15 amino acids. For the CDR3, the DNA is TGTGCCAGCAGTTTGTCTACAGGGGGCGGTGAAAAACTGTTTTTT. Amino acids: CASSLSTGGGEKLFF. The complete variable domain, with remaining parts taken from reference TRBV28 and TRBJ1-4, reads DVKVTQSSRYLVKRTGEKVFLECVQDMDHENMFWYRQDPGLGLRLIYFSYDVKMKEKGDIPEGYSVSREKKERFSLILESASTNQTSMYLCASSLSTGGGEKLFFGSGTQLSVL.

DNA of the CDR3: TGTGCCAGCATGGGTCCAACTAATGAAAAACTGTTTTTT. Its protein is CASMGPTNEKLFF. V gene TRBV7-2 combines with J gene TRBJ1-4; D is unresolved. This CDR3 has 13 residues. The germline V gene has CDR1 SGHTA and CDR2 FQGNSA. V lost 7 bases to trimming and J lost 0 bases, with 6 bases between them.

The J gene is TRBJ2-7, the V gene TRBV7-8; a possible D gene is TRBD1 (5 bases). The CDR3 has 14 residues. V was shortened by 1 base and J by 4 bases, with 11 bases between the two germline ends. The germline V gene encodes CDR1 SGHVS and CDR2 FQNEAQ. CDR3 protein: CASSLVGLGYEQYF. The CDR3 DNA reads TGTGCCAGCAGCTTAGTGGGGCTCGGGTACGAGCAGTACTTC.

The chain couples TRBV19 to TRBJ1-6, with D perhaps TRBD1 (5 bases). Per germline, CDR1 LNHDA and CDR2 SQIVND (reference sequence). The V end lost 6 bases, the J end lost 8 bases, and 11 bases lay between the germline ends. CDR3 length: 13 residues. CDR3 sequence: CASRGQGHSPLHF. CDR3 in DNA: TGTGCCAGTAGAGGGCAGGGTCATTCACCCCTCCACTTT. Full variable domain (missing parts from reference TRBV19 and TRBJ1-6): DGGITQSPKYLFRKEGQNVTLSCEQNLNHDAMYWYRQDPGQGLRLIYYSQIVNDFQKGDIAEGYSVSREKKESFPLTVTSAQKNPTAFYLCASRGQGHSPLHFGNGTRLTVT.

The genes are TRBV21-1 and TRBJ2-5; the table's D gene call, TRBD2, was not cross checked with the DNA. With the DNA end fitting TRBJ2-7 better, the J assignment may be wrong. TRBV21-1 is designated a pseudogene. The CDR3 totals 15 residues. Here the CDR3 DNA reads TGTGCCAGCAGCAAAGCGCACCGGGGGGGCCACGAGCAGTACTTC. It is translated as CASSKAHRGGHEQYF.

V and J are TRBV9 and TRBJ1-4, with D maybe TRBD1 (5 bases). CDR3 size: 15 residues. Germline lookup yields CDR1 SGDLS and CDR2 YYNGEE. Trimming removed 5 bases from V and 7 bases from J, with 18 bases in between. The CDR3 bases are TGTGCCAGCAGTGGCCCGGGGGGAACAGCTGAAAAACTGTTTTTT. It codes for CASSGPGGTAEKLFF.

The chain joins TRBV30 to TRBJ2-3, with 9 positions matching TRBD2. CDR1 and CDR2 from the germline V gene are GTSNPN and SVGIG (reference sequence). This CDR3 has 13 amino acids. Losses at the gene ends were 5 bases for V and 3 bases for J; bases not matched to a gene: 3. The CDR3, as DNA: TGTGCCTGGGCGGGGGGGAGGACAGATACGCAGTATTTT. Protein: CAWAGGRTDTQYF.

V is TRBV6-1 and J is TRBJ2-1; 9 bases agree with TRBD1. The CDR3 consists of 16 residues. Looked up from germline, CDR1 is MNHNS and CDR2 is SASEGT. Losses at the gene ends were 3 bases for V and 5 bases for J; bases not matched to a gene: 8. The CDR3 spells CASSETGTGFNNEQFF. Written as DNA, the CDR3 is TGTGCCAGCAGTGAGACCGGGACAGGGTTTAACAATGAGCAGTTCTTC.

The V call is TRBV30, the J call TRBJ1-5, with D uncertain. This CDR3 contains 14 residues. The V and J ends lost 6 bases and 6 bases respectively, with 18 bases between them. Germline V gene data show CDR1 as GTSNPN and CDR2 as SVGIG (reference sequence). The CDR3 here is CACTWEDLSQPQHF. CDR3 nucleotide sequence: TGTGCCTGTACTTGGGAAGACTTGAGTCAGCCCCAGCATTTT.